The present entry profiles one T cell receptor beta chain with its context. Antigen unknown. The germline CDR1 and CDR2 sequences are MNHEY and SVGEGT. This CDR3 contains 16 residues. The J segment lost 2 bases and the V segment lost 4 bases, leaving 9 bases of the junction unmatched. Patients having uncontrolled infection, another autoimmune disease, pregnancy or lactation were not included. Isolation of PBMCs was performed on around 9.3 ml fresh peripheral blood. These data originate in a study of T cells in Graves' hyperthyroidism and ophthalmopathy. Study outcomes and limitations: Ophthalmopathy stood apart from stable hyperthyroidism in a 13 V-J model.

Amplification of TCR beta CDR3 regions used RNA as the template. The study used the HTBI primer set for a first-round RT-PCR of the TCR CDR3. TCRdb reprocessed the multiplex PCR reads with MiXCR, giving one entry per CDR3 protein. The sample lists around 690,000 distinct CDR3 sequences, 15% to 20% seen once, with about a sixth in the top ten. The sequenced sample was blood. This sequence was found in a man aged 45 to 65 with Graves' hyperthyroidism. The chain combines TRBV6-2 or TRBV6-3 with TRBJ2-7, with 9 bases matching TRBD1. The CDR3 is CASSLNRDREAYEQYF. CDR3 in DNA: TGTGCCAGCAGTTTAAACCGGGACAGGGAGGCCTACGAGCAGTACTTC.